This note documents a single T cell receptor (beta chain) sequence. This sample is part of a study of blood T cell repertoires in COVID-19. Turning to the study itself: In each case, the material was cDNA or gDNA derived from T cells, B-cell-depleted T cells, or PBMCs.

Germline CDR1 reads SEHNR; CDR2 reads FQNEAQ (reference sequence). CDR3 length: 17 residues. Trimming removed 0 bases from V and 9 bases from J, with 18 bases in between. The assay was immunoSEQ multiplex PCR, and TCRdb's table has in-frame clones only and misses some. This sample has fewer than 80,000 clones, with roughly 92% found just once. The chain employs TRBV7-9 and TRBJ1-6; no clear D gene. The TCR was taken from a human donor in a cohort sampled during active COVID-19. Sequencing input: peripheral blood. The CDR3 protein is CASSLASGVTKGSPLHF. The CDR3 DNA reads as TGTGCCAGCAGCTTAGCATCGGGAGTTACTAAGGGTTCACCCCTCCACTTT.